These T cell receptor beta chains were read from a single sample in a study of blood T cell repertoires in COVID-19. Sequencing was performed with immunoSEQ multiplex PCR; in TCRdb, only in-frame clones are kept and a portion is missing. In the table there are about 190,000 clones, about 88% of which are singletons. What was sequenced was peripheral blood. The receptor set was obtained from a young man with active or convalescent COVID-19. The CDR3 runs from the conserved cysteine through the conserved F or W. D genes are given only for firm matches. Size values are once, few and many counts, or a class for expanded clones, and some rows have none.

J gene,D gene,clone size,V gene,CDR3 protein,CDR3 DNA
TRBJ2-3,.,.,TRBV19,CASRSPGLGDTDTQYF,TGTGCCAGTAGGTCACCGGGACTTGGGGACACAGATACGCAGTATTTT
TRBJ1-2,.,.,TRBV12-3/TRBV12-4,CASSYLGLEGYTF,TGTGCCAGCAGTTACTTGGGGCTAGAGGGCTACACCTTC
TRBJ1-3,TRBD1,.,TRBV18,CASSPQQGQSGNTIYF,TGTGCCAGCTCACCTCAACAGGGGCAGTCTGGAAACACCATATATTTT
TRBJ1-1,.,.,TRBV9,CASSVEGGSTEAFF,TGTGCCAGCAGCGTAGAAGGGGGAAGTACTGAAGCTTTCTTT
TRBJ1-5,.,.,TRBV5-1,CASSPGSSNQPQHF,TGCGCCAGCAGCCCCGGGTCTTCGAATCAGCCCCAGCATTTT
TRBJ1-2,TRBD1,.,TRBV5-4,CASRPVTGGYGYTF,TGTGCCAGCAGACCAGTTACAGGGGGCTATGGCTACACCTTC
TRBJ2-6,.,many,TRBV6-4,CASSDFPGEGANVLTF,TGTGCCAGCAGTGACTTTCCAGGGGAGGGGGCCAACGTCCTGACTTTC
TRBJ2-2,.,.,TRBV21-1,CASSTRRAGNTGELFF,TGTGCCAGCAGCACCCGGAGGGCAGGGAACACCGGGGAGCTGTTTTTT
TRBJ2-3,.,.,TRBV4-1,CASSQGLGLEDTQYF,TGCGCCAGCAGCCAAGGACTGGGACTCGAAGATACGCAGTATTTT
TRBJ1-6,.,.,TRBV5-8,CASSFRLGANNSPLHF,TGTGCCAGCAGCTTCCGACTTGGCGCGAATAATTCACCCCTCCACTTT
TRBJ1-1,.,once,TRBV5-1,CASSLDSPANTEAFF,TGCGCCAGCAGCTTGGATAGCCCCGCGAACACTGAAGCTTTCTTT
TRBJ1-4,.,.,TRBV19,CASSRTTGRGNEKLFF,TGTGCCAGTAGTAGGACGACAGGAAGGGGTAATGAAAAACTGTTTTTT
TRBJ2-5,TRBD2,.,TRBV7-9,CASSLSRGRGQETQYF,TGTGCCAGCAGCTTATCTCGCGGGAGAGGACAAGAGACCCAGTACTTC
TRBJ2-7,TRBD1,.,TRBV9,CASSVSMKGTGGDEQYF,TGTGCCAGCAGCGTATCCATGAAGGGGACAGGGGGCGACGAGCAGTACTTC
TRBJ1-4,TRBD1,.,TRBV28,CASGTGVDEKLFF,TGTGCCAGCGGAACAGGGGTAGATGAAAAACTGTTTTTT
TRBJ1-1,TRBD1,.,TRBV6-2/TRBV6-3,CASSRGTGGLYLFEAFF,TGTGCCAGCAGCCGCGGGACAGGGGGTCTTTATCTCTTTGAAGCTTTCTTT
TRBJ1-4,TRBD1,.,TRBV5-8,CASSPGPDREKLFF,TGTGCCAGCAGCCCGGGGCCGGACAGGGAAAAACTGTTTTTT
TRBJ1-4,.,.,TRBV2,CARGGAGNEKLFF,TGTGCCCGGGGGGGGGCAGGGAATGAAAAACTGTTTTTT
TRBJ1-1,TRBD1,.,TRBV2,CASRRQGNTEAFF,TGTGCCAGCAGAAGACAGGGGAACACTGAAGCTTTCTTT
TRBJ1-6,TRBD1,.,TRBV7-8,CASSLALDRGHNSPLHF,TGTGCCAGCAGCTTAGCGCTCGACAGGGGTCATAATTCACCCCTCCACTTT